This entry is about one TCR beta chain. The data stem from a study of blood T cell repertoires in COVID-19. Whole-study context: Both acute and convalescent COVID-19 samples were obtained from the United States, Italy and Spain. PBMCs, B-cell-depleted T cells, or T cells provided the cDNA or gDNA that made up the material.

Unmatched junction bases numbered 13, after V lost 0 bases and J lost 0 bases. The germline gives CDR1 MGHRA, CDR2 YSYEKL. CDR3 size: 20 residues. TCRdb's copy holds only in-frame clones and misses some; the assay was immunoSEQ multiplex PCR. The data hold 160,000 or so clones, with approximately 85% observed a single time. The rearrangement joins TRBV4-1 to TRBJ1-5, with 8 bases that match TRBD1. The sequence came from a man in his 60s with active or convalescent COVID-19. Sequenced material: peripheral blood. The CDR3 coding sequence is TGCGCCAGCAGCCAAGATCGGAGCAGGGGGCACCGATATAGCAATCAGCCCCAGCATTTT. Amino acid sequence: CASSQDRSRGHRYSNQPQHF.